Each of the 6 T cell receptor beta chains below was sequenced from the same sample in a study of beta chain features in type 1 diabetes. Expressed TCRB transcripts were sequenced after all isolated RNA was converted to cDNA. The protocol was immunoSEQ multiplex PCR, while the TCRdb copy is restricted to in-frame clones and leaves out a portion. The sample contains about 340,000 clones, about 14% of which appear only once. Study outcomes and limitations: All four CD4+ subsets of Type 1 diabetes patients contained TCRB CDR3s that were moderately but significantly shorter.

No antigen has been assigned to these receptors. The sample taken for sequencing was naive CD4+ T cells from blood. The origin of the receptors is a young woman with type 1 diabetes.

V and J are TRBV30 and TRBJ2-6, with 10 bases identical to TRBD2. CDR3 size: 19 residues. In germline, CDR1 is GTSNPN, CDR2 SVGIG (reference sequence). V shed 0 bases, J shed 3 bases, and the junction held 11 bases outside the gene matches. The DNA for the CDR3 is TGTGCCTGGAGTGTAACGAAGGTAGCGGGGGGCTATGGGGCCAACGTCCTGACTTTC. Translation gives CAWSVTKVAGGYGANVLTF.

DNA for the CDR3: TGTGCCAGCAGTTTACAGGGGATTGCTGGGGCCAACGTCCTGACTTTC. Its translation: CASSLQGIAGANVLTF. The chain carries TRBV27 and TRBJ2-6; maybe TRBD1 (6 bases). There are 16 residues in the CDR3. V shed 2 bases and J shed 2 bases, with 10 bases lying between them. Germline CDR1 MNHEY, CDR2 SMNVEV (reference sequence). The whole variable domain, filled in from reference TRBV27 and TRBJ2-6, reads EAQVTQNPRYLITVTGKKLTVTCSQNMNHEYMSWYRQDPGLGLRQIYYSMNVEVTDKGDVPEGYKVSRKEKRNFPLILESPSPNQTSLYFCASSLQGIAGANVLTFGAGSRLTVL.

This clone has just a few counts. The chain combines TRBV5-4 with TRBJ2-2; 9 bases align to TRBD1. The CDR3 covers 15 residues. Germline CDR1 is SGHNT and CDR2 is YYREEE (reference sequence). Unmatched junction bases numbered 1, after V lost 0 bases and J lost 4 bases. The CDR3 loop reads CASSLGTGVTGELFF. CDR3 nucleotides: TGTGCCAGCAGCTTGGGGACAGGGGTCACCGGGGAGCTGTTTTTT.

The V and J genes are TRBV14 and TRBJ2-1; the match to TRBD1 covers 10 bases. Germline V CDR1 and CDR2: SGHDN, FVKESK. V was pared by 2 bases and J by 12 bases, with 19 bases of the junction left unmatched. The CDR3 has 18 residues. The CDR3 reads CASSQHGAGTGVLGVQFF. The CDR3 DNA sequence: TGTGCCAGCAGCCAACACGGCGCCGGGACAGGGGTCCTTGGGGTGCAGTTCTTC.

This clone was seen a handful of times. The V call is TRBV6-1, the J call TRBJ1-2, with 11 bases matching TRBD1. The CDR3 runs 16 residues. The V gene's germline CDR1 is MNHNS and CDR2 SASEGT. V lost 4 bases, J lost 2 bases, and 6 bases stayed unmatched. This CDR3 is CASSALGQGANYGYTF. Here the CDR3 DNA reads TGTGCCAGCAGTGCCCTAGGACAGGGGGCGAACTATGGCTACACCTTC.

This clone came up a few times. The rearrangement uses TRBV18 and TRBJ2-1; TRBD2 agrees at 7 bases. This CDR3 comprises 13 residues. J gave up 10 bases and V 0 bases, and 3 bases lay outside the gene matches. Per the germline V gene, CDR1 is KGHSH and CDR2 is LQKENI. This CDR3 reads CASSPPGEGEQFF. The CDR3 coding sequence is TGTGCCAGCTCACCACCGGGGGAGGGGGAGCAGTTCTTC.